This T cell receptor (beta chain) was identified in a study of cytomegalovirus exposure and HLA in healthy donors. The CDR3 runs to 13 residues. Amplification used 60 Vbeta primers and 13 Jbeta primers. The data were produced by immunoSEQ multiplex PCR, yet TCRdb's version contains in-frame clones alone and is incomplete. The repertoire consists of about 160,000 clones, with around 80% occurring once and the leading ten covering 4.9%. The clonotype comes from a male donor in good health and CMV-seronegative. The chain employs TRBV21-1 and TRBJ2-7; no DNA check was done on the table's D call, TRBD2. TRBV21-1 is described as a pseudogene. The sample consisted of PBMCs. Here the CDR3 reads CWREGGLPYEQYF. The CDR3 DNA follows: TGTTGGCGGGAGGGGGGTCTCCCCTACGAGCAGTACTTC.